This T cell receptor beta chain was observed in a study of CD8 T cells in Susac syndrome. About the research overall: Clinically active disease was present in five or six of the sequenced Susac syndrome patients. Roughly eight of these patients were in remission.

Sequencing of TCR beta, carried out with a high-throughput approach, was applied to CD8+ and CD4+ T cells from the blood. Germline CDR1 reads SQVTM; CDR2 reads ANQGSEA. The CDR3 spans 13 residues. Trimming pared 8 bases from V and 1 base from J, leaving 13 bases between. Reverse transcription of roughly 0.45 to 1 ug RNA was performed with random hexamers. Multiplex immunoSEQ PCR targeted 54 Vbeta and 13 Jbeta TCR beta segments. TCRdb analysed the immunoSEQ multiplex PCR reads with MiXCR anew, one entry per CDR3 protein. The sample holds more than 150,000 distinct CDR3 sequences, roughly 95% seen once.

The sample taken for sequencing was CD4+ T cells from PBMCs. The rearrangement links TRBV29-1 to TRBJ2-3; either TRBD1 or TRBD2 may fit D (5 bases each). The origin of this receptor is a human donor with Susac syndrome. Written as DNA, the CDR3 is TGCAGCTCTATCTTGGGGGGCACAGATACGCAGTATTTT. Protein: CSSILGGTDTQYF.